This TCR beta chain was observed in a study of CD8 T cells in ankylosing spondylitis (dated by TCRdb to about 2017). Turning to the overall study: The study profiled T cell receptor beta repertoires in healthy donors and ankylosing spondylitis patients to find disease-linked TCR variants. The full study cohort was made up of roughly 25 ankylosing spondylitis patients and 95 to 130 healthy donors. Samples of peripheral blood were taken, and for ankylosing spondylitis patients, synovial fluid was collected as well. The study at large found these results: Blood from ankylosing spondylitis patients appeared to be characterized by a TCR beta motif composed of several highly homologous amino acid variants. According to the report, matched synovial fluid samples from ankylosing spondylitis patients were significantly enriched for the disease-linked clones. Some motif variants had previously been reported in the synovial fluid and blood of reactive arthritis patients, which suggests shared mechanisms of disease initiation. The disease-linked clones had a CD8+ phenotype and were found at relatively low frequencies in peripheral blood.

This clonotype was counted ten times or more. Its binding antigen is unknown. One base away there is no much larger clone; base qualities are not given. TCRdb lists the instrument as Illumina HiSeq 2500. Quantitative 5'-RACE with molecular barcodes was used to prepare TCR beta libraries. The authors' analysis ran thus. Disease-linked TCR variants were identified with a new computational method built on a probabilistic model of VDJ rearrangement. Clones were called with MiXCR by TCRdb after fastp trimmed the public reads at Q25, and only in-frame beta chains were retained. Rows are combined by CDR3 protein, so each entry shows the most common genes and DNA. TCRdb, not the original authors, processed these V and J calls. Counted in this sample were approximately 40,000 distinct CDR3 sequences; about 6% of them appeared once. Of the sample, 10% to 15% is held by the ten largest clones. The receptor was derived from a male donor with ankylosing spondylitis or in good health (not recorded which). Sequencing was done on a sample of blood, either unsorted or a sorted T cell fraction (not recorded which).

The sequence in DNA is TGCAGTGCCCAGGGGGGGCAGGGAAGCTCCTACAATGAGCAGTTCTTC. This encodes CSAQGGQGSSYNEQFF. Recombination joined TRBV20-1 with TRBJ2-1; the D call could be TRBD1 or TRBD2, with each sharing 7 bases. V gives up 6 bases and J gives up 0 bases, and the segment between their germline ends measures 18 bases. The CDR3 measures 16 amino acids from cysteine to phenylalanine. Just CDR3 DNA is preserved here, 48 bases in frame from base 1. The germline V gene (reference sequence) provides CDR1 DFQATT and CDR2 SNEGSKA.